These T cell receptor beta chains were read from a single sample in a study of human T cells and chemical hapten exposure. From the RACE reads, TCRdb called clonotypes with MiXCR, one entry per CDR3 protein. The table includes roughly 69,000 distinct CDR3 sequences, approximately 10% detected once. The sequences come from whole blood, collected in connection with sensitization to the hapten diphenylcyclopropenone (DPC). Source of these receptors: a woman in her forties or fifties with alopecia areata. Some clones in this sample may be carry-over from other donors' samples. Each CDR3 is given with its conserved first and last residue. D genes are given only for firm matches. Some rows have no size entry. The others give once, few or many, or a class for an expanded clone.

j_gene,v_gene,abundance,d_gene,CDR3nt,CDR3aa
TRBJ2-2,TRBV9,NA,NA,TGTGCCAGCAGCGTAGACACCACCGGGGAGCTGTTTTTT,CASSVDTTGELFF
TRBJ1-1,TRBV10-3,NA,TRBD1,TGTGCCACCCACGGGACAGAAAACACTGAAGCTTTCTTT,CATHGTENTEAFF
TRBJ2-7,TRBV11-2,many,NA,TGTGCCAGCAGCTTCGTGACGGCCGGGTCGTACGAGCAGTACTTC,CASSFVTAGSYEQYF
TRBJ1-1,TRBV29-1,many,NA,TGCAGCGGAGCTCTGGGACCTGTGAACACTGAAGCTTTCTTT,CSGALGPVNTEAFF
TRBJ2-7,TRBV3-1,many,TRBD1,TGTGCCAGCAGCCTGTTCTCAGGGGGCAAGTACGAGCAGTACTTC,CASSLFSGGKYEQYF
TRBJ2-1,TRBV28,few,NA,TGTGCCAGCAAGGACCCGTCTTTTCCCCAGTTCTTC,CASKDPSFPQFF
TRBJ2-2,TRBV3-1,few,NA,TGTGCCAGCAGCCAAGTTCAGGACACCGGGGAGCTGTTTTTT,CASSQVQDTGELFF
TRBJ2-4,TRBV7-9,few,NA,TGTGCCAGCAGCTCTGAAGCCAAAAACATTCAGTACTTC,CASSSEAKNIQYF
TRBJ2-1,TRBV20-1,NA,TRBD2,TGCAGTGCCCTCCCCGGACTAGCGGGAGGCCGGGAGGTCAATGAGCAGTTCTTC,CSALPGLAGGREVNEQFF
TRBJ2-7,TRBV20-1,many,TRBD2,TGCAGTGCTAGTTTCGGGACTAGCGGGGAGCGATACGAGCAGTACTTC,CSASFGTSGERYEQYF
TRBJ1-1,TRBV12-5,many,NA,TGTGCTAGTGGTTTGGAGGTCGGCACTGAAGCTTTCTTT,CASGLEVGTEAFF
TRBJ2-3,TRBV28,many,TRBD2,TGTGCCAGCAGTCCCCCTCAGCGGGAGCGCCGAGATACGCAGTATTTT,CASSPPQRERRDTQYF
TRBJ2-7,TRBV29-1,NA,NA,TGCAGCGTTGAAGAGGGGGAAGAGCAGTACTTC,CSVEEGEEQYF
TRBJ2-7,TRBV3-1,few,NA,TGTGCCAGCAGCCAAGATTTCCAGGGCTTCTACGAGCAGTACTTC,CASSQDFQGFYEQYF
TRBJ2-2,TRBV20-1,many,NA,TGCAGTGCTAGAGATTCCAACACCGGGGAGCTGTTTTTT,CSARDSNTGELFF
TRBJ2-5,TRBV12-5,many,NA,TGTGCTAGTGGAAAAACGCGGGACTTCCAAGAGACCCAGTACTTC,CASGKTRDFQETQYF
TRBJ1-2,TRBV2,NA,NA,TGTGCCAGCAGAAGCGAAGGGTGGGGATCGGACGGCTACACCTTC,CASRSEGWGSDGYTF
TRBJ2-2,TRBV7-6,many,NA,TGTGCCAGCAGTTACGGACCGGGCCTCGGTGACACCGGGGAGCTGTTTTTT,CASSYGPGLGDTGELFF
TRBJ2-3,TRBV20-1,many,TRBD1,TGCAGTGCACAGGGGGGAGGAGGTACAGATACGCAGTATTTT,CSAQGGGGTDTQYF
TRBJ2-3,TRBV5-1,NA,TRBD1,TGCGCCAGCAGCTGGACAGGGAGCACAGATACGCAGTATTTT,CASSWTGSTDTQYF
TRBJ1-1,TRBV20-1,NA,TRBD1,TGCAGTGCTAGAACCAGACAGGGGGCGGACACTGAAGCTTTCTTT,CSARTRQGADTEAFF
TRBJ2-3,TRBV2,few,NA,TGTGCCAGCAGTGCATACAGTACCACAGATACGCAGTATTTT,CASSAYSTTDTQYF
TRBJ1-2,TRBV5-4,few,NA,TGTGCCAGCAGCCGAAGACAGACCTCCAAGGATGGCTACACCTTC,CASSRRQTSKDGYTF
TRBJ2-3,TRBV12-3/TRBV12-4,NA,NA,TGTGCCAGCAGTAAACCTGGTAGGGAGAATACGCAGTATTTT,CASSKPGRENTQYF
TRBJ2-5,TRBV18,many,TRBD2,TGTGCCAGCTCACCTCTGGCGGGAGGATACCAAGAGACCCAGTACTTC,CASSPLAGGYQETQYF
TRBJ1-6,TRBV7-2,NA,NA,TGTGCCAGCAGCCCAACACAGGGTTCACCCCTCCACTTT,CASSPTQGSPLHF
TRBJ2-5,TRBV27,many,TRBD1,TGTGCCAGCAGTGGACAGGGTAAACTACAAGAGACCCAGTACTTC,CASSGQGKLQETQYF
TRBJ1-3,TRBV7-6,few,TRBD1,TGTGCCAGCAGCCCCCGGGCAGGGGGCTTCTCGGACTCTGGAAACACCATATATTTT,CASSPRAGGFSDSGNTIYF
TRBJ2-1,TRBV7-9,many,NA,TGTGCCAGCAGCTTAGGAATCTTGGGGGCCTACAATGAGCAGTTCTTC,CASSLGILGAYNEQFF
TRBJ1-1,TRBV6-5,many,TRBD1,TGTGCCAGCGGACTCCAGGGGGCCGGAGCTTTCTTT,CASGLQGAGAFF
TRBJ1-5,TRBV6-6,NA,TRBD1,TGTGCCAGCAGCTCCCAGGTGGGACAGGGGCTAAGTTATAGCAATAAGCCCCAGCATTTT,CASSSQVGQGLSYSNKPQHF
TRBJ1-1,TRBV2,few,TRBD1,TGTGCCAGCAGTGAATCTGTGGGACAGGGGGAGAACACTGAAGCTTTCTTT,CASSESVGQGENTEAFF
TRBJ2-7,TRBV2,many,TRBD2,TGTGCCAGCAGTATGGGGGGGAACGAGCAGTACTTC,CASSMGGNEQYF
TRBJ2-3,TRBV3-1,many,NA,TGTGCCAGCAGCCAAGCAGTGGATACGCAGTATTTT,CASSQAVDTQYF
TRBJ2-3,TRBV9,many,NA,TGTGCCAGCAGCCAACCTAGCACAGATACGCAGTATTTT,CASSQPSTDTQYF
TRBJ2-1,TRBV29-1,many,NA,TGCAGCGTTGAAGGAGACTTTAATGAGCAGTTCTTC,CSVEGDFNEQFF
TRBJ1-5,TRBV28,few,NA,TGTGCCAGCAGTTTAATAAACTCAAATCAGCCCCAGCATTTT,CASSLINSNQPQHF
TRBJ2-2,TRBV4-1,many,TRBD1,TGCGCCAGCAGCCAAGGACAGGGGTTTTTGACCGGGGAGCTGTTTTTT,CASSQGQGFLTGELFF
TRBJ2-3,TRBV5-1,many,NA,TGCGCCAGCAGCCCGTCAGCGAGCACAGATACGCAGTATTTT,CASSPSASTDTQYF
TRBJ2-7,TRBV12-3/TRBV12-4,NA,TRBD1,TGTGCCAGCAGAATGACAGGGTCCTACGAGCAGTACTTC,CASRMTGSYEQYF
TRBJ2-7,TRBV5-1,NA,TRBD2,TGCGCCAGCAGCTTGGGTAGACTAGCGGTCGCCGAGCAGTACTTC,CASSLGRLAVAEQYF
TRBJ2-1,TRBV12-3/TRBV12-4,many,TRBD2,TGTGCCAGCAGTGCGGGACTAGTCAATGAGCAGTTCTTC,CASSAGLVNEQFF
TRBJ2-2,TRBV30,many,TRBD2,TGTGCCTGGAGTGTACAGACTAGCGGGGGGGTCACCGGGGAGCTGTTTTTT,CAWSVQTSGGVTGELFF
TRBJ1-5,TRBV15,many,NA,TGTGCCACCAGCAGTCCTACGAGGGGTCCCCTGAAGCAGCCCCAGCATTTT,CATSSPTRGPLKQPQHF
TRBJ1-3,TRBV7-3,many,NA,TGTGCCAGCAGCGGGGTGCACAGCTATAGCTCTGGAAACACCATATATTTT,CASSGVHSYSSGNTIYF
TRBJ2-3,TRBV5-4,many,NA,TGTGCCAGCAGCTTGTTCTCTGCAACGACAGATACGCAGTATTTT,CASSLFSATTDTQYF